The present T cell receptor (beta chain) was sequenced within a study of regulatory T cells in long-lasting Graves disease. The study, taken as a whole, reports: Persistent patients shared 2,700 or so public clonotypes among themselves. Newly diagnosed patients shared fewer, at roughly 900.

iRepertoire HTBI primers and Arm-PCR of CDR3 regions built TCR beta libraries. TCRdb ran MiXCR on the multiplex PCR reads and lists one entry per CDR3 protein. This repertoire shows 450,000 to 500,000 distinct CDR3 sequences, roughly 16% found once; its top ten account for 9.5% to 15%. With respect to this clonotype: Antigen: not known.

V lost 4 bases and J lost 0, with 10 bases in between. The length of the CDR3 is 16 residues. Germline CDR1 and CDR2: LGHNA and YNFKEQ. Sample time point: newly diagnosed GD, antithyroid drugs for less than 3 months. RNA extracted from PBMCs served as the sequencing template. American Thyroid Association guidelines were used to diagnose Graves' disease. This sample also belongs to another study, concerning T cells in Graves' hyperthyroidism and ophthalmopathy. That work contributes: The study used the HTBI primer set for a first-round RT-PCR of the TCR CDR3.

This specimen was peripheral blood mononuclear cells (PBMCs), taken at new diagnosis, from a patient treated with antithyroid drugs. This chain connects TRBV4-2 to TRBJ2-6; D is possibly TRBD1 or TRBD2 (5 bases each). This clonotype originated in a middle-aged man with Graves disease. The CDR3 DNA reads TGTGCCAGCAGCCGGGACCCTCGCTCTGGGGCCAACGTCCTGACTTTC. Its protein product is CASSRDPRSGANVLTF.